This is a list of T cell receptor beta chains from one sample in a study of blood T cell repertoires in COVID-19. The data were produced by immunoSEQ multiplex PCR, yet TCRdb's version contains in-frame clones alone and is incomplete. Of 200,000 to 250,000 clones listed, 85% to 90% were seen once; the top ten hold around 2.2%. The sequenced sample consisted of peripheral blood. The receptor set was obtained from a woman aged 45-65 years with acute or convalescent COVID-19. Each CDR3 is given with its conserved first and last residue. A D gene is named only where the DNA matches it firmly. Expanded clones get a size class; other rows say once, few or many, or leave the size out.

CASSGEPGSYEQYF,TGTGCCAGCAGCGGGGAGCCCGGGTCCTACGAGCAGTACTTC,-,TRBV7-2,TRBJ2-7,-
CASSERLSGEAFF,TGTGCCAGCAGTGAGCGCCTTTCTGGTGAAGCTTTCTTT,-,TRBV25-1,TRBJ1-1,once
CASSRGQGYGYTF,TGTGCCAGCAGTCGGGGACAGGGCTATGGCTACACCTTC,TRBD1,TRBV2,TRBJ1-2,-
CASSLPGTGVYTEAFF,TGTGCCAGCAGTTTACCCGGGACAGGGGTTTACACTGAAGCTTTCTTT,TRBD1,TRBV28,TRBJ1-1,-
CASSPGHRGAGQPQHF,TGTGCCAGCAGCCCAGGACACAGGGGGGCGGGTCAGCCCCAGCATTTT,-,TRBV12-1,TRBJ1-5,-
CASSGGSADTEAFF,TGCGCCAGCAGTGGCGGCAGCGCGGACACTGAAGCTTTCTTT,-,TRBV10-1,TRBJ1-1,-
CASSPTTGHSYEQYF,TGTGCCAGCTCACCAACAACAGGACACTCCTACGAGCAGTACTTC,-,TRBV18,TRBJ2-7,once
CASSLAGTDYGYTF,TGCGCCAGCAGCTTGGCCGGGACAGATTATGGCTACACCTTC,TRBD1,TRBV5-1,TRBJ1-2,-
CASSYSRGADTQYF,TGTGCCAGCAGTTACTCTCGGGGTGCAGATACGCAGTATTTT,-,TRBV6-5,TRBJ2-3,-
CASSPQDREETQYF,TGTGCCAGCTCACCACAGGACAGGGAAGAGACCCAGTACTTC,TRBD1,TRBV18,TRBJ2-5,once
CATSPGQANLQPQHF,TGTGCCACCAGCCCAGGACAGGCCAATCTTCAGCCCCAGCATTTT,TRBD1,TRBV15,TRBJ1-5,-
CASSPIKESGDRAHYSPLHF,TGTGCCAGCTCACCAATAAAGGAAAGCGGGGACAGGGCCCATTATTCACCCCTCCACTTT,TRBD1,TRBV18,TRBJ1-6,-
CASANPGGGYTF,TGTGCTAGTGCCAATCCCGGAGGAGGCTACACCTTC,-,TRBV12-5,TRBJ1-2,few
CTSRESSYNEQFF,TGTACGTCGCGAGAAAGCTCCTACAATGAGCAGTTCTTC,-,TRBV28,TRBJ2-1,once
CASTPTGSNSPLHF,TGTGCCAGTACCCCGACAGGATCTAATTCACCCCTCCACTTT,-,TRBV19,TRBJ1-6,-
CASSRTSGQETQYF,TGTGCCAGCAGCCGGACGAGCGGACAAGAGACCCAGTACTTC,-,TRBV2,TRBJ2-5,-
CASSRGQGPNQPQHF,TGTGCCAGTAGTAGGGGACAGGGACCGAATCAGCCCCAGCATTTT,TRBD1,TRBV19,TRBJ1-5,-
CASSLGTGVGTEAFF,TGTGCCAGCAGTCTCGGGACAGGGGTGGGAACTGAAGCTTTCTTT,TRBD1,TRBV27,TRBJ1-1,-
CASSPPGFNEKLFF,TGTGCCAGCAGCCCCCCAGGGTTTAATGAAAAACTGTTTTTT,-,TRBV7-2,TRBJ1-4,-
CASSWDRGPYGYTF,TGTGCCAGCAGCTGGGACAGGGGTCCTTATGGCTACACCTTC,TRBD1,TRBV7-8,TRBJ1-2,-
CASSSGQGSTYEQYF,TGCGCCAGCAGCTCAGGACAGGGGAGCACCTACGAGCAGTACTTC,TRBD1,TRBV5-1,TRBJ2-7,-
CASSLGLAGYNEQFF,TGTGCCAGCAGCTTAGGACTAGCGGGGTACAATGAGCAGTTCTTC,TRBD2,TRBV7-7,TRBJ2-1,-
CASSQGTGGDYGYTF,TGTGCCAGCAGCCAAGGGACAGGGGGGGACTATGGCTACACCTTC,TRBD1,TRBV3-1/TRBV3-2,TRBJ1-2,-
CASSKESGGAYNEQFF,TGTGCCAGCAGCAAAGAGAGCGGGGGGGCTTACAATGAGCAGTTCTTC,TRBD2,TRBV7-3,TRBJ2-1,once
CASSERQGAVAEAFF,TGCGCCAGCAGTGAGAGACAGGGGGCCGTCGCTGAAGCTTTCTTT,TRBD1,TRBV10-1,TRBJ1-1,-
CAWSVGDSGNTIYF,TGTGCCTGGAGTGTAGGGGACTCTGGAAACACCATATATTTT,-,TRBV30,TRBJ1-3,few
CASSPGTHSYEQYF,TGCGCCAGCAGCCCCGGGACACACTCCTACGAGCAGTACTTC,-,TRBV4-3,TRBJ2-7,many
CAISESTGARGYGYTF,TGTGCCATCAGTGAGTCGACAGGGGCGAGGGGCTATGGCTACACCTTC,TRBD1,TRBV10-3,TRBJ1-2,-
CASSSSARTYEQYF,TGTGCCAGCAGCTCCTCGGCCAGGACCTACGAGCAGTACTTC,-,TRBV7-9,TRBJ2-7,-
CASSSRVNTGELFF,TGTGCCAGCAGCTCTCGGGTTAACACCGGGGAGCTGTTTTTT,-,TRBV5-4,TRBJ2-2,-
CASSLANEQFF,TGTGCCAGCAGTTTGGCCAATGAGCAGTTCTTC,-,TRBV12-3/TRBV12-4,TRBJ2-1,-
CASSRRSGETQYF,TGTGCCAGCAGCCGTCGATCGGGGGAGACCCAGTACTTC,-,TRBV6-5,TRBJ2-5,-
CATSSRTSGTDTQYF,TGTGCCACCAGCAGTAGGACTAGCGGCACAGATACGCAGTATTTT,TRBD2,TRBV15,TRBJ2-3,-
CASSEWTVTYEQYF,TGTGCCAGCAGTGAATGGACAGTGACCTACGAGCAGTACTTC,-,TRBV2,TRBJ2-7,-
CASSQGLASSYNEQFF,TGCGCCAGCAGCCAAGGACTAGCGAGCTCCTACAATGAGCAGTTCTTC,TRBD2,TRBV4-1,TRBJ2-1,-
CASSLEQQETQYF,TGTGCCAGCAGTCTCGAACAACAAGAGACCCAGTACTTC,-,TRBV2,TRBJ2-5,-
CASSIATQPQHF,TGTGCCAGTAGTATCGCTACTCAGCCCCAGCATTTT,-,TRBV19,TRBJ1-5,-
CASSLGGAGLPYEQYF,TGTGCCAGCAGCTTAGGTGGGGCAGGGTTGCCCTACGAGCAGTACTTC,-,TRBV7-8,TRBJ2-7,-
CASNLPGSNLDTQYF,TGTGCCAGCAACCTCCCGGGATCGAACTTAGATACGCAGTATTTT,-,TRBV7-2,TRBJ2-3,-
CASTPGRQGGNTGDTQYF,TGTGCCAGTACGCCCGGTAGACAGGGTGGAAACACAGGAGATACGCAGTATTTT,TRBD1,TRBV19,TRBJ2-3,-
CASSLDSLNTEAFF,TGTGCCAGCAGCCTCGACAGCCTGAACACTGAAGCTTTCTTT,-,TRBV6-6,TRBJ1-1,many
CASSLAEGAGGYEQYF,TGTGCCAGCAGCTTAGCAGAAGGGGCGGGAGGATACGAGCAGTACTTC,TRBD2,TRBV13,TRBJ2-7,-
CASSGSGELHF,TGTGCCAGTAGTGGGAGTGGGGAACTCCACTTT,-,TRBV19,TRBJ1-6,-
CASSQEIGGNPTQYF,TGCGCCAGCAGCCAAGAGATCGGGGGGAACCCGACCCAGTACTTC,TRBD2,TRBV4-1,TRBJ2-5,-
CATSAGLPYEQYF,TGTGCCACCAGTGCGGGACTTCCGTACGAGCAGTACTTC,-,TRBV24-1,TRBJ2-7,-
CASSEDGWTGLLAYGYTF,TGTGCCAGCAGTGAAGATGGCTGGACAGGGCTTTTAGCCTATGGCTACACCTTC,TRBD1,TRBV6-1,TRBJ1-2,-
CASSSPRTGVKTQYF,TGTGCCAGCAGTTCCCCCCGGACAGGGGTGAAGACCCAGTACTTC,TRBD1,TRBV27,TRBJ2-5,-
CASSIDWGTSGSSTDTQYF,TGTGCCAGTAGTATAGATTGGGGGACTAGCGGGTCTAGCACAGATACGCAGTATTTT,TRBD2,TRBV19,TRBJ2-3,-
CASTETHTSGRIKNIQYF,TGTGCCAGTACCGAAACCCACACTAGCGGGAGGATTAAAAACATTCAGTACTTC,TRBD2,TRBV19,TRBJ2-4,-
CASSFSRLEQYF,TGTGCCAGCAGCTTCTCTCGTCTTGAGCAGTACTTC,-,TRBV13,TRBJ2-7,-